Each of the 10 T cell receptor beta chains below was sequenced from the same sample in a study of T cell repertoires in ileal Crohn's disease (dated by TCRdb to about 2019). Libraries were made using the immunoSEQ multiplex PCR assay. The clones in this table, taken by TCRdb from immuneACCESS, are in-frame only. Not every clone is retained; where verified, under half of the shortfall comes from an unresolved V gene, and the cause of the rest is unknown. The table for this sample lists approximately 13,000 clones; around two thirds of them were counted only once. 5.5% to 6% of the sample is held by the ten biggest clonotypes. Sequenced input: ileal tissue. The source of these receptors is an adult with Crohn's disease.

The chain uses TRBV2 and TRBJ2-7, with D perhaps TRBD2 (6 bases). Between the trimmed V and J ends, which lost 2 bases and 1 base, there was a span of 12 bases. The CDR3 runs 15 residues. Germline V gene sequence: CDR1 SNHLY, CDR2 FYNNEI. DNA for the CDR3: TGTGCCAGCAGTGAACAGGGACTTCGGTCCTACGAGCAGTACTTC. Translation gives CASSEQGLRSYEQYF.

The rearrangement links TRBV6-6 to TRBJ2-7; D possibly uses TRBD1 or TRBD2 (5 bases each). Trimming removed 6 bases at V and 2 bases at J, with 8 bases between. Germline CDR1 is MNHNY and CDR2 is SVGAGI (reference sequence). This CDR3 spans 12 amino acids. The CDR3 region has the DNA TGTGCCAGCAGGGGGGAGACCTACGAGCAGTACTTC. Its protein product is CASRGETYEQYF.

The V call is TRBV16, the J call TRBJ1-6; D unclear. The length of the CDR3 is 13 residues. Germline-derived CDR1 and CDR2 are KGHSY and FQNENV. V was trimmed by 0 bases and J by 9 bases, leaving 6 bases between them. The CDR3 DNA sequence: TGTGCCAGCAGCCAATCTGAATTTTCACCCCTCCACTTT. Translated, it gives CASSQSEFSPLHF. The full variable domain, its missing parts supplied by reference TRBV16 and TRBJ1-6, is GEEVAQTPKHLVRGEGQKAKLYCAPIKGHSYVFWYQQVLKNEFKFLISFQNENVFDETGMPKERFSAKCLPNSPCSLEIQATKLEDSAVYFCASSQSEFSPLHFGNGTRLTVT.

V and J are TRBV21-1 and TRBJ2-1; TRBD2 is taken as the D call from the table, unchecked against the DNA. TRBV21-1 is shown as a pseudogene. This CDR3 contains 17 residues. The CDR3 spells CASSKRRLPYSYNEQFF. CDR3 nucleotide sequence: TGTGCCAGCAGCAAAAGGAGGCTCCCTTACTCCTACAATGAGCAGTTCTTC.

The J gene is TRBJ1-1, the V gene TRBV5-8, with D hard to call. Between the trimmed V and J ends, which lost 1 base and 6 bases, there was a span of 10 bases. CDR3 length equals 13 residues. Germline V lookup: CDR1 SGHTS, CDR2 YDEGEE. CDR3 protein: CASSLLISPEAFF. The CDR3 DNA reads TGTGCCAGCAGCTTGCTTATATCCCCTGAAGCTTTCTTT.

The V call is TRBV5-8, the J call TRBJ1-2, with 11 bases matching TRBD1. The germline V gene has CDR1 SGHTS and CDR2 YDEGEE. V shed 3 bases, J shed 6 bases, and the junction held 16 bases outside the gene matches. The CDR3 sequence is 18 residues long. This chain's CDR3 is CASSSSYSGQGVYNGYTF. The CDR3 DNA sequence: TGTGCCAGCAGCTCATCCTACTCGGGACAGGGGGTATATAATGGCTACACCTTC.

As concerns this clone: An end of the junction does not agree with germline; a read error may underlie this. J is TRBJ1-4 and V is TRBV5-1; TRBD1 might be the D (5 bases). Germline CDR1 and CDR2: SGHRS and YFSETQ. This CDR3 has 14 residues. The CDR3 sequence: CASSPSRWGEKLFF. Here the CDR3 DNA reads TGTGCCAGCAGCCCATCCCGATGGGGGGAAAAACTGTTTTTT.

This clone was detected a few times. CDR3 amino acids: CASSWGGNTEAFF. CDR3 bases: TGTGCCAGCAGTTGGGGCGGGAACACTGAAGCTTTCTTT. The V call is TRBV6-6, the J call TRBJ1-1, with TRBD1 as a possible D gene (5 bases). V lost 4 bases, J lost 1 base, and 7 bases lay in between. This CDR3 is built from 13 residues. Germline CDR1 is MNHNY and CDR2 is SVGAGI (reference sequence).

A few counts support this clone. The V and J genes are TRBV6-1 and TRBJ2-7, with D tentatively TRBD2 (6 bases). Per the germline V gene, CDR1 is MNHNS and CDR2 is SASEGT. Trimming pared 3 bases from V and 9 bases from J, leaving 12 bases between. This CDR3 has 12 amino acids. This CDR3 is CASSEGGLGQYF. As DNA, the CDR3 is TGTGCCAGCAGTGAGGGAGGACTCGGGCAGTACTTC.

The chain combines TRBV14 with TRBJ2-4; tentative D call: TRBD1 (6 bases). In germline, CDR1 is SGHDN, CDR2 FVKESK. V was shortened by 2 bases and J by 7 bases, with 15 bases between the two germline ends. The CDR3 extends over 15 amino acids. The DNA of the CDR3 is TGTGCCAGCAGCCAACTACAGGGATTGCCGAACATTCAGTACTTC. Its translation: CASSQLQGLPNIQYF.